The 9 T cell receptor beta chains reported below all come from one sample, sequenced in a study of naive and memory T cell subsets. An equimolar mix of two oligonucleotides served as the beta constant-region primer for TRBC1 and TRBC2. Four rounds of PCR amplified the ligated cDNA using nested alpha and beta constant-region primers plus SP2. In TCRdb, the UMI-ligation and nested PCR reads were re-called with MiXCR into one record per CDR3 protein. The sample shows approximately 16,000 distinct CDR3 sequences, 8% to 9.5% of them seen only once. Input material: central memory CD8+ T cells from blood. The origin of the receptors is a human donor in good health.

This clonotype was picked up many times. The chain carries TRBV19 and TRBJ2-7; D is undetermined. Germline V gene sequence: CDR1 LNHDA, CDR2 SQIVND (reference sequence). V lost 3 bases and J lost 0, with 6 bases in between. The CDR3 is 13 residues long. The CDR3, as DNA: TGTGCCAGTAGTATCGACACCTCCTACGAGCAGTACTTC. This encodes CASSIDTSYEQYF. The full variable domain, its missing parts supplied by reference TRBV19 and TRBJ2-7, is DGGITQSPKYLFRKEGQNVTLSCEQNLNHDAMYWYRQDPGQGLRLIYYSQIVNDFQKGDIAEGYSVSREKKESFPLTVTSAQKNPTAFYLCASSIDTSYEQYFGPGTRLTVT.

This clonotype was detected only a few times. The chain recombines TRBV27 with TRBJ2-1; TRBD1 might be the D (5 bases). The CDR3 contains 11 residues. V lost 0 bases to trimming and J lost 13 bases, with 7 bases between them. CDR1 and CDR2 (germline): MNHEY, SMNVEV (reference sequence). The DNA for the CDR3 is TGTGCCAGCAGTTTATCGACAGTACAGTTCTTC. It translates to CASSLSTVQFF.

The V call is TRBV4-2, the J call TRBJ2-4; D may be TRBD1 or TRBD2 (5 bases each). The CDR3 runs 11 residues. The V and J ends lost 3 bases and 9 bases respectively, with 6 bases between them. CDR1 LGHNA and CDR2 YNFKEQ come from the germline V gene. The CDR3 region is CASSQGTIQYF. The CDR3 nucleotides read TGTGCCAGCAGCCAGGGGACCATTCAGTACTTC.

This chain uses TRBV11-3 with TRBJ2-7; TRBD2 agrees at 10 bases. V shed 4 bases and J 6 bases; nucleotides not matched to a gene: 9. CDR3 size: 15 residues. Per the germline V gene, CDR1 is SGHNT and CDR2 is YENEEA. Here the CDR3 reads CASSYNPGLASEQYF. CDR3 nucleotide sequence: TGTGCCAGCAGCTACAATCCGGGACTAGCGTCCGAGCAGTACTTC.

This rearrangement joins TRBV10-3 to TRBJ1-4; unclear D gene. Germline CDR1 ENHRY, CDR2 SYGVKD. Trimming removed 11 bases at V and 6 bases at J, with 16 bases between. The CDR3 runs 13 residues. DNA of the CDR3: TGTGCCGTCGCAAGTTCATTAGATGAAAAACTGTTTTTT. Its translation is CAVASSLDEKLFF.

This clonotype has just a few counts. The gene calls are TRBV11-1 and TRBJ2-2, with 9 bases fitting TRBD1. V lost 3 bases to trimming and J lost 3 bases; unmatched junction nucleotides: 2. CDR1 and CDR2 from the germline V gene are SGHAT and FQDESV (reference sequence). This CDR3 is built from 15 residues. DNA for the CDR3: TGTGCCAGCAGCTTGGGACAGGGCTACACCGGGGAGCTGTTTTTT. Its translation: CASSLGQGYTGELFF.

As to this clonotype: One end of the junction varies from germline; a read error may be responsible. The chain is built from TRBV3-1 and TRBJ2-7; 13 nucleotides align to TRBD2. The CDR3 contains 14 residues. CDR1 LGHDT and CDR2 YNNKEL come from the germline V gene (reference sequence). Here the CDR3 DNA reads TGTGCCAGCAGCCAAGACCCCCGAACTAGCGGGAGGGCCTTC. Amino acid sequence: CASSQDPRTSGRAF.

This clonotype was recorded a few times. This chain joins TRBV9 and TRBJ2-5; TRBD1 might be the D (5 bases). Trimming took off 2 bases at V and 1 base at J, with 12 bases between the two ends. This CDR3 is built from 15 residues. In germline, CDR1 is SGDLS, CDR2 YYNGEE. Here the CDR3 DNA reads TGTGCCAGCAGCGTCGGACATCCTGGCCAAGAGACCCAGTACTTC. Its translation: CASSVGHPGQETQYF.

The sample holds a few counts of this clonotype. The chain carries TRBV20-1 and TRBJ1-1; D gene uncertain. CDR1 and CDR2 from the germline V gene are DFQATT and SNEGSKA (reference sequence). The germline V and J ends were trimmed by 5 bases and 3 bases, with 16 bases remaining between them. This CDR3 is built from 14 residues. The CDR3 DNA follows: TGCAGTGCTGCCTGGATCAATGGCGACACTGAAGCTTTCTTT. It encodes CSAAWINGDTEAFF.